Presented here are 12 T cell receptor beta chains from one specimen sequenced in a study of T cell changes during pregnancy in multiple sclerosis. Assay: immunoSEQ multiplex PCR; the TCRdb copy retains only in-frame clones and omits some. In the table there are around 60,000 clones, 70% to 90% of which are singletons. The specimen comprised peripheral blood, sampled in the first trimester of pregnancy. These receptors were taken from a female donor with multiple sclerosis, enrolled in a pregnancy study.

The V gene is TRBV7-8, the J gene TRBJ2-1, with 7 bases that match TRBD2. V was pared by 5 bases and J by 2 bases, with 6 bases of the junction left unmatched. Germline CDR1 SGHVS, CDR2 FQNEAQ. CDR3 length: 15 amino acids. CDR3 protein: CASSPREGAYNEQFF. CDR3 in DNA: TGTGCCAGCAGCCCAAGGGAGGGTGCCTACAATGAGCAGTTCTTC.

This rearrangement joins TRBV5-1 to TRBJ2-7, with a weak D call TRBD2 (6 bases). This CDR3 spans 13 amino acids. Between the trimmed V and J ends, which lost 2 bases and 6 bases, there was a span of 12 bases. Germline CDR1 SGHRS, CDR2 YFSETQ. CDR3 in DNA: TGCGCCAGCAGCTTAGACGCGGGGCGCGAGCAGTACTTC. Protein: CASSLDAGREQYF.

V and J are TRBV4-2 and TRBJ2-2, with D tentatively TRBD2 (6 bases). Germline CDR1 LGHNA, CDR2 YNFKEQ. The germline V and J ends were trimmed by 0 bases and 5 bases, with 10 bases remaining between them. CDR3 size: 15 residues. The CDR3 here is CASSQEAGRTGELFF. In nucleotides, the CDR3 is TGTGCCAGCAGCCAAGAGGCAGGGAGGACCGGGGAGCTGTTTTTT.

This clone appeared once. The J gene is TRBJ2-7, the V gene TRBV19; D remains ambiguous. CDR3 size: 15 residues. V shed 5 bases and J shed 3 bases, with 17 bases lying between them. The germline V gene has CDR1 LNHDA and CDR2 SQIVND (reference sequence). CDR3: CASSSGSEVIYEQYF. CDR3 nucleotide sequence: TGTGCCAGTAGTTCAGGATCGGAAGTAATCTACGAGCAGTACTTC. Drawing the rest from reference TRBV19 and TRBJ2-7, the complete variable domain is DGGITQSPKYLFRKEGQNVTLSCEQNLNHDAMYWYRQDPGQGLRLIYYSQIVNDFQKGDIAEGYSVSREKKESFPLTVTSAQKNPTAFYLCASSSGSEVIYEQYFGPGTRLTVT.

CDR3 DNA: TGTGCCAGCAGTGCCGCAATTGGGGAGGGTGGCTACACCTTC. Translation gives CASSAAIGEGGYTF. The chain combines TRBV28 with TRBJ1-2; D gene uncertain. The CDR3 totals 14 residues. Germline V gives CDR1 MDHEN, CDR2 SYDVKM. Trimming stripped 5 bases from V and 7 bases from J, with 17 bases between.

CDR3 sequence: CASSWTRGFTDTQYF. Here the CDR3 DNA reads TGTGCCAGCAGTTGGACTAGGGGATTCACAGATACGCAGTATTTT. The J gene is TRBJ2-3, the V gene TRBV27, with 7 bases lining up with TRBD2. Unmatched junction bases numbered 6, after V lost 4 bases and J lost 2 bases. The CDR3 spans 15 residues. Germline V lookup: CDR1 MNHEY, CDR2 SMNVEV (reference sequence).

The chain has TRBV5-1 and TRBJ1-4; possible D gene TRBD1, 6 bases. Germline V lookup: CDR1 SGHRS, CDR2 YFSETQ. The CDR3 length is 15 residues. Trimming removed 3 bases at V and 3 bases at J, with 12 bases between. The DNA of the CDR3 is TGCGCCAGCAGCTGGACAGAGGGGGCTAATGAAAAACTGTTTTTT. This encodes CASSWTEGANEKLFF.

CDR3 sequence (DNA): TGTGCCAGCAGTTACGGGCCCTGTAGAAGCAGCAATCAGCCCCAGCATTTT. This translates into CASSYGPCRSSNQPQHF. The chain uses TRBV6-7 and TRBJ1-5; the D is unclear. TRBV6-7 is given ORF status, its function remaining uncertain. V was cut by 2 bases and J by 1 base, with 15 bases left in between. The CDR3 is 17 residues long.

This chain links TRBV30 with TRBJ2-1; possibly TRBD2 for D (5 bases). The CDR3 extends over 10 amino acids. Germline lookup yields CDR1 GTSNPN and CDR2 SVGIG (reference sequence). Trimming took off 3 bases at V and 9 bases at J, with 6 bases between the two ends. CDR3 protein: CAWRGVEQFF. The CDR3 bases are TGTGCCTGGAGGGGAGTTGAGCAGTTCTTC.

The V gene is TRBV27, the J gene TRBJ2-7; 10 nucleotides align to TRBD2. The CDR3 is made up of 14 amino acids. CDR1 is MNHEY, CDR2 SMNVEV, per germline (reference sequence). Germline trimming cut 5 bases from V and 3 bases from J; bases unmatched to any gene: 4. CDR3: CASSITSGIYEQYF. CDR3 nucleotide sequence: TGTGCCAGCAGTATAACTAGCGGGATCTACGAGCAGTACTTC.

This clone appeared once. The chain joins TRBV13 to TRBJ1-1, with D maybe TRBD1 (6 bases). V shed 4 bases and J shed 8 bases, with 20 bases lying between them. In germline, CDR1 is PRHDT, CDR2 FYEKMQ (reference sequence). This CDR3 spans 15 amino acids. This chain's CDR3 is CASSWPRGGKSEAFF. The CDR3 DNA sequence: TGTGCCAGCAGCTGGCCACGGGGGGGCAAATCGGAAGCTTTCTTT. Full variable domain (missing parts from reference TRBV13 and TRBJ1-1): AAGVIQSPRHLIKEKRETATLKCYPIPRHDTVYWYQQGPGQDPQFLISFYEKMQSDKGSIPDRFSAQQFSDYHSELNMSSLELGDSALYFCASSWPRGGKSEAFFGQGTRLTVV.

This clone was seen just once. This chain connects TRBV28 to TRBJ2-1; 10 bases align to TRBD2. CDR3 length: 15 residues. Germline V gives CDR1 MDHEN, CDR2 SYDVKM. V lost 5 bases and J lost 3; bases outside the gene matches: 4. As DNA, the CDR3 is TGTGCCAGCAGTGTTTGGACTAGCGGCTACAATGAGCAGTTCTTC. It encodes CASSVWTSGYNEQFF.